This T cell receptor (beta chain) was identified in a study of blood T cell repertoires in COVID-19 (dated by TCRdb to 2019 to 2021). With respect to the entire study: Samples covering the acute and convalescent phases of COVID-19 were provided by collaborators in the United States, Italy and Spain. HLA class I and class II types, where available, came from metadata supplied by the sample provider rather than from assay-based typing. Deeply sampled blood TCRbeta repertoires from subjects exposed to, actively infected with, or recovered from COVID-19 were included in the dataset. Nearly every sample came with metadata listing a de-identified subject ID, COVID-19 status, age in years and sex. Samples came from the ongoing ImmuneRACE study (first 160 participants) plus 1,254 subjects from 6 global collaborators. The material from the prospective study consisted of cDNA or gDNA derived from T cells, B-cell-depleted T cells, or PBMCs. A freely available public database, intended as a resource for researchers studying the immune response to SARS-CoV-2, is where the repertoires were released. Summary of the overall study and its limitations: The amount of clinical and demographic metadata varied by source and participant and was provided uncurated.

Each collaborating institution followed its own protocols to collect whole blood in K2EDTA tubes. For TCRbeta analysis, collaborators shipped samples in one of three forms: frozen whole blood, isolated PBMCs, or DNA extracted from either of those sample types. V loses 2 bases of germline sequence and J loses 4 bases, and the interval between the two ends is 22 bases. The CDR1 and CDR2 encoded by the germline V gene (reference sequence) are GTSNPN and SVGIG. The CDR3 runs 17 residues from the cysteine to the phenylalanine. Of the read, only the CDR3 DNA is kept; its 51 bases are in frame from base 1. With regard to this clone: Its antigen target is currently unknown. Per-nucleotide qualities are absent, and no much larger clonotype sits a single base away.

TCRbeta CDR3 regions were amplified from genomic DNA using the immunoSEQ Assay, a bias-controlled multiplex PCR. The study's own analysis went as follows. The number of nucleated cells in each sample was estimated from the amplification of reference gene primers within the assay. To quantify the absolute abundance of each unique TCRbeta CDR3 rearrangement, sequence reads were collapsed and filtered. Productive Simpson clonality was computed per sample as the square root of Simpson's diversity index over productive rearrangements. This immuneACCESS table, as held by TCRdb, lists in-frame sequences with V and J called but not all clones. Of the missing ones, under half trace to an unresolved V gene in checked studies; the others have no known cause. That table furnishes V, J and clone size, whereas the DNA furnished D and trimming. For this sample the table gives about 360,000 clones, of which approximately 80% were detected only once. The leading ten clones occupy more than 0.85% of the sample.

Recombination joined TRBV30 with TRBJ2-3; a weak D assignment points to TRBD1 (6 bases agree). Sequencing was done on a sample of peripheral blood. The receptor comes from a human donor with acute or convalescent COVID-19. The donor label of this sample is uncertain. CDR3 protein: CAWSPGVIGEGADTQYF. The sequence in DNA is TGTGCCTGGAGTCCAGGGGTCATAGGCGAGGGCGCAGATACGCAGTATTTT.